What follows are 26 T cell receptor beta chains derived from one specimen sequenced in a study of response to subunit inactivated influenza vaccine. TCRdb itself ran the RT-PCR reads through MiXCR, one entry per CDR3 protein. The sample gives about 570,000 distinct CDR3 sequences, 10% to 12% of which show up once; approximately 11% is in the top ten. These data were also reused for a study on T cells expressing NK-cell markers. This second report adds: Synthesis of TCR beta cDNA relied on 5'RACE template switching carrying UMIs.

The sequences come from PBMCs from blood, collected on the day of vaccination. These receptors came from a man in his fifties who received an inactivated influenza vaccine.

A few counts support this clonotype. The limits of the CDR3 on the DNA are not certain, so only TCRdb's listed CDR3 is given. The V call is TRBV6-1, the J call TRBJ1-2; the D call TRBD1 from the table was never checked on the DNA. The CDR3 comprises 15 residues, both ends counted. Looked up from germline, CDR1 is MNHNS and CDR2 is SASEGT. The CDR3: CASSPLWEGHYGYTF.

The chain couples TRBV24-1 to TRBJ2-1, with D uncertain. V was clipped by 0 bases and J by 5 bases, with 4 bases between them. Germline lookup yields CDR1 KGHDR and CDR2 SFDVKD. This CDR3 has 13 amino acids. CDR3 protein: CATSDLLDNEQFF. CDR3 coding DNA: TGTGCCACCAGTGATTTGCTGGACAATGAGCAGTTCTTC.

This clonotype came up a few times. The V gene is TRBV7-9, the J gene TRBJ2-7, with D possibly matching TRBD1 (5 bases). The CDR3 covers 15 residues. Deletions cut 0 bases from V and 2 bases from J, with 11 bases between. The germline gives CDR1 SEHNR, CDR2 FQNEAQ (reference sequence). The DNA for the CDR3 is TGTGCCAGCAGCTTAGCGGTTCAGGGCCCCTACGAGCAGTACTTC. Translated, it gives CASSLAVQGPYEQYF.

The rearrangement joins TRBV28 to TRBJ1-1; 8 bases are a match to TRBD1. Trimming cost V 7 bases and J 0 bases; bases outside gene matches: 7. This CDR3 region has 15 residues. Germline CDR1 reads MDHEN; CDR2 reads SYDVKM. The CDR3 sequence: CASTEDRDLNTEAFF. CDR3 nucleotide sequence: TGTGCCAGCACCGAGGACAGGGATTTGAACACTGAAGCTTTCTTT.

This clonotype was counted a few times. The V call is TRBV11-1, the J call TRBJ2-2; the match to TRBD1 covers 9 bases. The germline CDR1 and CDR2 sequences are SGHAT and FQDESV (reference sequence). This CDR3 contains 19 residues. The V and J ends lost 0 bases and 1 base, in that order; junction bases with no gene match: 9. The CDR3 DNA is TGTGCCAGCAGCTTAGCGCGGATTGGGGACAGGGTGAACACCGGGGAGCTGTTTTTT. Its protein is CASSLARIGDRVNTGELFF. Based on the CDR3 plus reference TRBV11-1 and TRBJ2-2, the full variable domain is EAEVAQSPRYKITEKSQAVAFWCDPISGHATLYWYRQILGQGPELLVQFQDESVVDDSQLPKDRFSAERLKGVDSTLKIQPAELGDSAMYLCASSLARIGDRVNTGELFFGEGSRLTVL.

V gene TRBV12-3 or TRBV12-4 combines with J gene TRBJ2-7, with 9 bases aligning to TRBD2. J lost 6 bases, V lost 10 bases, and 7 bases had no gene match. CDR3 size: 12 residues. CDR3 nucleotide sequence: TGTGCCACCGGGACTAGCACCTCCGAGCAGTACTTC. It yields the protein CATGTSTSEQYF.

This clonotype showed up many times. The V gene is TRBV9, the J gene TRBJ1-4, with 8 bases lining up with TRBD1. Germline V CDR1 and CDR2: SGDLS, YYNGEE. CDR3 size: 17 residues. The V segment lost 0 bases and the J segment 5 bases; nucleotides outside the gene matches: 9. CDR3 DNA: TGTGCCAGCAGCGTAGGGACAGGGACCACTTCAAATGAAAAACTGTTTTTT. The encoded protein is CASSVGTGTTSNEKLFF.

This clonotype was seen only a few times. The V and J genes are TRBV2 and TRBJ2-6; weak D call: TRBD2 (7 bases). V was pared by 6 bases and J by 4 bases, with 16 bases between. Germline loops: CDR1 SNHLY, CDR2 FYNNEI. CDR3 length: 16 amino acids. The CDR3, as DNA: TGTGCCAGCAGCCGGGACGGGGGGCGAGGGGCCAACGTCCTGACTTTC. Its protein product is CASSRDGGRGANVLTF.

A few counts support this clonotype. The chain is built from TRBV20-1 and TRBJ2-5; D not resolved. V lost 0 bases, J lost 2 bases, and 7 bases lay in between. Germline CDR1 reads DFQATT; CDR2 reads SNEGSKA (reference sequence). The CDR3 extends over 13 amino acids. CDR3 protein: CSARENIQETQYF. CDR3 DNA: TGCAGTGCTAGAGAGAACATACAAGAGACCCAGTACTTC.

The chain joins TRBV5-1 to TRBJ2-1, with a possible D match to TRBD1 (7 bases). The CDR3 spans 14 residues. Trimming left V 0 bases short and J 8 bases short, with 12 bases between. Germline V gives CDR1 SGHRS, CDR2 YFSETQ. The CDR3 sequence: CASSLVQGGDEQFF. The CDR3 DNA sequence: TGCGCCAGCAGCTTGGTTCAGGGGGGTGATGAGCAGTTCTTC.

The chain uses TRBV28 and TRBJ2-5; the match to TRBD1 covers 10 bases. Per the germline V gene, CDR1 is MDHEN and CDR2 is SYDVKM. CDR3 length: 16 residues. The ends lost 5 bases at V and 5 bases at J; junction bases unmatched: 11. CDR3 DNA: TGTGCCAGCAGTACAACCGGGACAGGGGTCGGGGAGACCCAGTACTTC. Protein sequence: CASSTTGTGVGETQYF.

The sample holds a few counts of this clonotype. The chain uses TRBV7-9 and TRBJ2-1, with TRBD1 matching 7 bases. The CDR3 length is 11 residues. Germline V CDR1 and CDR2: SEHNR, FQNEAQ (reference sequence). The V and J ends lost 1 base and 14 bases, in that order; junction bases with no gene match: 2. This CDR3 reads CASSLGTGKFF. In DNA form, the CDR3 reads TGTGCCAGCAGCTTAGGGACAGGAAAGTTCTTC. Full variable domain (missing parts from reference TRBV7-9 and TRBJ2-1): DTGVSQNPRHKITKRGQNVTFRCDPISEHNRLYWYRQTLGQGPEFLTYFQNEAQLEKSRLLSDRFSAERPKGSFSTLEIQRTEQGDSAMYLCASSLGTGKFFGPGTRLTVL.

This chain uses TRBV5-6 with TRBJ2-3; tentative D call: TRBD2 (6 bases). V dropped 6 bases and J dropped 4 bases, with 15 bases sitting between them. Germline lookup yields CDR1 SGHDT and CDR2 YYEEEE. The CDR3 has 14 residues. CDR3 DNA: TGTGCCAGCACCGACTCCCCGGGGGCAGATACGCAGTATTTT. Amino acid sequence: CASTDSPGADTQYF.

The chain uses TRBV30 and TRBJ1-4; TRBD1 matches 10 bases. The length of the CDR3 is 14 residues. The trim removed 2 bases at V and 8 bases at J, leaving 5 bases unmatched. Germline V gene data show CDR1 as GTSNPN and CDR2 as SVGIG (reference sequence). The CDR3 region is CAWSPGQGGEKLFF. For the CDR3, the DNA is TGTGCCTGGAGTCCCGGACAGGGGGGCGAAAAACTGTTTTTT.

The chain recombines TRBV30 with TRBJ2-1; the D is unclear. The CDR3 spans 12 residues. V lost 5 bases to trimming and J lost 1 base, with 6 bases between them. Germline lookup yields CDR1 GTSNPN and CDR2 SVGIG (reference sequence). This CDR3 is CAWARSYNEQFF. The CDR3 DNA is TGTGCCTGGGCACGGTCCTACAATGAGCAGTTCTTC.

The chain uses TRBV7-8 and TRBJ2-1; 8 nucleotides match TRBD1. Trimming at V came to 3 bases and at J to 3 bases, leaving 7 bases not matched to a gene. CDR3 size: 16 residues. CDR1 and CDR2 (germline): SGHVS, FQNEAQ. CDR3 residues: CASSFTGGSSYNEQFF. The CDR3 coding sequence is TGTGCCAGCAGCTTCACAGGGGGTTCTAGCTACAATGAGCAGTTCTTC.

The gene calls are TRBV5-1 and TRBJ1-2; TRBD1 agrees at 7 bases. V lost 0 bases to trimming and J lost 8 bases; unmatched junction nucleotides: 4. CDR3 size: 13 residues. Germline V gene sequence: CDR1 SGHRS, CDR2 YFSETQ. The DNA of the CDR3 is TGCGCCAGCAGCTTGGAGACAGGGCACGGCTACACCTTC. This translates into CASSLETGHGYTF. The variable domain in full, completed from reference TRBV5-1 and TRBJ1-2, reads KAGVTQTPRYLIKTRGQQVTLSCSPISGHRSVSWYQQTPGQGLQFLFEYFSETQRNKGNFPGRFSGRQFSNSRSEMNVSTLELGDSALYLCASSLETGHGYTFGSGTRLTVV.

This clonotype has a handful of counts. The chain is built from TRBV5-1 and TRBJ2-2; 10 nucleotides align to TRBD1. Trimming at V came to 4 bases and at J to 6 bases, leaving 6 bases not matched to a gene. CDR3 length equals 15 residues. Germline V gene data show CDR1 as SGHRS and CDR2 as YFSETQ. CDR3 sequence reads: CASSPVDRGSGELFF. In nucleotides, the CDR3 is TGCGCCAGCAGCCCCGTGGACAGGGGGTCCGGGGAGCTGTTTTTT.

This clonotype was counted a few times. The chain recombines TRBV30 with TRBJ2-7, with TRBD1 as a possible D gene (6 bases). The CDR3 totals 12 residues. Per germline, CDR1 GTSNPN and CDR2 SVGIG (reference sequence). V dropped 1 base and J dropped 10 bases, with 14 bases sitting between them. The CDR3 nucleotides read TGTGCCTGGAGTGGAGAACAGGGAGTCCAGTACTTC. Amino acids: CAWSGEQGVQYF.

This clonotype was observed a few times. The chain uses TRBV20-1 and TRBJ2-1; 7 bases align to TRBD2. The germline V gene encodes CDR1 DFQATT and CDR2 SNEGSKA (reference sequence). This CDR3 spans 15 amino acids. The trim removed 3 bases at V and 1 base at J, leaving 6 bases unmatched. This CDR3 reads CSARAGDRSYNEQFF. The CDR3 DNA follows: TGCAGTGCTAGGGCGGGAGATCGGTCCTACAATGAGCAGTTCTTC.

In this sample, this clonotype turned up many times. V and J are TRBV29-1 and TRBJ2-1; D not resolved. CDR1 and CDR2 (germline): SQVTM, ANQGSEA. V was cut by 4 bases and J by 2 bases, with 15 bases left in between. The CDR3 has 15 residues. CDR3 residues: CSVVSGSRTYNEQFF. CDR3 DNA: TGCAGCGTTGTTTCAGGATCGCGGACCTACAATGAGCAGTTCTTC.

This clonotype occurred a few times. Here the CDR3 reads CASSFGRRSEPQHF. For the CDR3, the DNA is TGTGCCAGCAGCTTTGGGAGGCGGTCGGAGCCCCAGCATTTT. The chain links TRBV5-6 to TRBJ1-5; D ambiguous. This CDR3 region has 14 residues. The germline V gene encodes CDR1 SGHDT and CDR2 YYEEEE. The germline V and J ends were trimmed by 2 bases and 8 bases, with 14 bases remaining between them.

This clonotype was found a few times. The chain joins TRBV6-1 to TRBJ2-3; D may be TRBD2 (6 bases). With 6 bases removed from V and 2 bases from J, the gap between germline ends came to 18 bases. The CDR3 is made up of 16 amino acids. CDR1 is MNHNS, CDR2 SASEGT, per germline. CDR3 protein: CASRRLGPAYTDTQYF. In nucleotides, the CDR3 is TGTGCCAGCAGACGACTAGGACCGGCGTACACAGATACGCAGTATTTT.

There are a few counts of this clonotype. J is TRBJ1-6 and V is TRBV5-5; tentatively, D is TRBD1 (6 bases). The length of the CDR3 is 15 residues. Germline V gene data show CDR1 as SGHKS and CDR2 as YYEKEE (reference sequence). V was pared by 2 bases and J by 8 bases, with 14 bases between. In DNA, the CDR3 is TGTGCCAGCAGCTTCCTGGACAGAACTCATTCACCCCTCCACTTT. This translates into CASSFLDRTHSPLHF.

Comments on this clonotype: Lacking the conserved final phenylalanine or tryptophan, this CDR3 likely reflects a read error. The CDR3 protein is CSASIGIDEQFC. CDR3 nucleotides: TGCAGTGCTAGTATCGGGATTGATGAGCAGTTCTGC. The V call is TRBV20-1, the J call TRBJ2-1, with D possibly matching TRBD2 (5 bases). The CDR3 length is 12 residues. Germline V gives CDR1 DFQATT, CDR2 SNEGSKA (reference sequence). V lost 3 bases and J lost 8, with 11 bases in between.

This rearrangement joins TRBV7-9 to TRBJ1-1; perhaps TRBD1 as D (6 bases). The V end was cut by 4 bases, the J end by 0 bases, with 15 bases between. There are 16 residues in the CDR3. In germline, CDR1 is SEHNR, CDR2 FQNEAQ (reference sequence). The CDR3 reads CASSSDRRRLNTEAFF. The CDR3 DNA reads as TGTGCCAGCAGCTCAGACAGGCGCCGGTTGAACACTGAAGCTTTCTTT.